The clone carrying this T cell receptor (beta chain) has more than one count but fewer than ten. Per germline, CDR1 SGHVS and CDR2 FQNEAQ. The ends were cut back, 6 bases at V and 5 bases at J, with 17 bases in the middle. The CDR3 runs to 14 residues. The record originates from a study of control samples from healthy donors and cancer patients. TCRdb keeps only in-frame clones here, not all; method: immunoSEQ multiplex PCR. The sample yields about 80,000 clones, roughly 82% seen once. Sequenced sample: PBMCs. The chain recombines TRBV7-8 with TRBJ2-7; no clear D gene. The clonotype comes from a man in his fifties or sixties with head and neck cancer. Here the CDR3 DNA reads TGTGCCAGCAGTCAAAAAAGGACGGTCCACGAGCAGTACTTC. As protein: CASSQKRTVHEQYF.